This TCR beta chain was captured by sequencing in a study of blood T cell repertoires in COVID-19. Source study methods: Reference gene primer amplification gave estimated nucleated cell counts. Sequenced by immunoSEQ multiplex PCR; TCRdb stores in-frame clones only, minus some. V and J calls and clone size are those listed in that table; D and trimming were worked out from the DNA. The data contain over 100,000 clones, about 79% of them singletons. Between the trimmed V and J ends, which lost 0 bases and 7 bases, there was a span of 13 bases. This CDR3 has 14 amino acids. The V gene's germline CDR1 is SGDLS and CDR2 YYNGEE.

V usage is TRBV9 and J usage is TRBJ2-5; D is perhaps TRBD1 (8 bases). Sequenced: peripheral blood. This clonotype originated in a woman older than 75 with active or convalescent COVID-19. Written as DNA, the CDR3 is TGTGCCAGCAGCGTAGTGAACAGGGGGGGGACCCAGTACTTC. Translated: CASSVVNRGGTQYF.